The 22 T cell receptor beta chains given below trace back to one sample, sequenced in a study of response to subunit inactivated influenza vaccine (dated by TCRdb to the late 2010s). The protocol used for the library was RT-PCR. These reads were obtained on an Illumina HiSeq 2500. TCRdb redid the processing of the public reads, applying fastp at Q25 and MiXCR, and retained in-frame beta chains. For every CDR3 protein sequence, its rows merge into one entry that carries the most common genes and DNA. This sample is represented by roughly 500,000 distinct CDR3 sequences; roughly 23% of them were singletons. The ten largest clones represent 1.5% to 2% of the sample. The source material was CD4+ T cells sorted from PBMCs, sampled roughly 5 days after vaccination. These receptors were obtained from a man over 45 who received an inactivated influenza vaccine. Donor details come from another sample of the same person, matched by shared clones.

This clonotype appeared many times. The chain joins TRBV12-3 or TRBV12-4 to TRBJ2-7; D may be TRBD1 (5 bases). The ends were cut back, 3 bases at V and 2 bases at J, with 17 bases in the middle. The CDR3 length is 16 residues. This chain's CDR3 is CASSLNRLVPTYEQYF. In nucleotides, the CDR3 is TGTGCCAGCAGTTTGAACAGGCTGGTGCCTACCTACGAGCAGTACTTC.

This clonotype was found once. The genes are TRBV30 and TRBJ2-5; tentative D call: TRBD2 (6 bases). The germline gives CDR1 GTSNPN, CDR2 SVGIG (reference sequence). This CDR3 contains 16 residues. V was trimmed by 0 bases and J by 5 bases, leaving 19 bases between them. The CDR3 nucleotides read TGTGCCTGGAGTGTAGCATTTTGGGCGGGGCAGGAGACCCAGTACTTC. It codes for CAWSVAFWAGQETQYF.

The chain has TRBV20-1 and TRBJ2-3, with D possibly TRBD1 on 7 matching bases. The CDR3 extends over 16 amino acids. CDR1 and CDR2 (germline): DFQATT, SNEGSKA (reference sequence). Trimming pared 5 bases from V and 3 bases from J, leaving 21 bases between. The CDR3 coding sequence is TGCAGTGCTGGCGGTGGGCGGGGACAGTATACAGATACGCAGTATTTT. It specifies CSAGGGRGQYTDTQYF.

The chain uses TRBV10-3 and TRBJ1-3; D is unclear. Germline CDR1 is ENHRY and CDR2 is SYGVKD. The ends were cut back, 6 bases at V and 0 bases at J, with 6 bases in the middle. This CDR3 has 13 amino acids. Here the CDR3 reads CAISPSSGNTIYF. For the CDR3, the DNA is TGTGCCATCAGCCCCAGCTCTGGAAACACCATATATTTT.

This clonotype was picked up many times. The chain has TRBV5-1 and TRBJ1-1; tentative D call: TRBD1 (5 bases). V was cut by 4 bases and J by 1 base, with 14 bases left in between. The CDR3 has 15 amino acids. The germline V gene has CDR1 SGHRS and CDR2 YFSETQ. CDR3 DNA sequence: TGCGCCAGCAGCCCGATGGGGACGGGGAACACTGAAGCTTTCTTT. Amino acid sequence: CASSPMGTGNTEAFF.

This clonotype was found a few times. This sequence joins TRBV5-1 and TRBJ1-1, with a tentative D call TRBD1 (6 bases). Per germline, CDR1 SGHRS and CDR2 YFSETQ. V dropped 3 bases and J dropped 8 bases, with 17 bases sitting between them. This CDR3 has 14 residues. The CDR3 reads CASSSGADEAEAFF. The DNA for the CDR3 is TGCGCCAGCAGCTCAGGGGCCGACGAGGCCGAAGCTTTCTTT.

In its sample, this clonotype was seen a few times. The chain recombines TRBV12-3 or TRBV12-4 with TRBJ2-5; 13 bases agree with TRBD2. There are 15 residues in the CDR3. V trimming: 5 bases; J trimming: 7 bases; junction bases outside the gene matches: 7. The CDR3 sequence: CASSRLAGGLLTQYF. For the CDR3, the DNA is TGTGCCAGCAGTCGACTAGCGGGGGGCCTGTTGACCCAGTACTTC.

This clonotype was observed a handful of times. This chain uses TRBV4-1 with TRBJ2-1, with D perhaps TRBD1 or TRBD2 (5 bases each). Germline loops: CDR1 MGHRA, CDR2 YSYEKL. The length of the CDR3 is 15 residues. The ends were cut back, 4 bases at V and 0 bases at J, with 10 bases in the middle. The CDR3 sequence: CASSRDVTSYNEQFF. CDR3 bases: TGCGCCAGCAGCCGGGACGTTACCTCCTACAATGAGCAGTTCTTC.

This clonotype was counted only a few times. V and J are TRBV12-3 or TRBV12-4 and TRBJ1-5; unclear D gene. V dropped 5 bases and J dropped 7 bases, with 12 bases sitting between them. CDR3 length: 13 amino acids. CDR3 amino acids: CASSLLEGQPQHF. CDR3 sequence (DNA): TGTGCCAGCAGTCTATTGGAGGGCCAGCCCCAGCATTTT.

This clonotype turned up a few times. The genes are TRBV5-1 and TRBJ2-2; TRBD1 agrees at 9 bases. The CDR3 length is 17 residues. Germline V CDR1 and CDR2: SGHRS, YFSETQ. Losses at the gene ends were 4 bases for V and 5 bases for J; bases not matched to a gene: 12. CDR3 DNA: TGCGCCAGCAGCATGAACTCGGGACAGGGTTGGACCGGGGAGCTGTTTTTT. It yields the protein CASSMNSGQGWTGELFF.

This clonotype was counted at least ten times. The CDR3 nucleotides read TGTGCCAGCAGCCTTATTGGGACAGGGGAGTATGGCTACACCTTC. Translating it yields CASSLIGTGEYGYTF. The J gene is TRBJ1-2, the V gene TRBV27; 10 positions match TRBD1. V was clipped by 6 bases and J by 5 bases; unmatched bases: 9. Germline CDR1 and CDR2: MNHEY and SMNVEV (reference sequence). The CDR3 totals 15 residues.

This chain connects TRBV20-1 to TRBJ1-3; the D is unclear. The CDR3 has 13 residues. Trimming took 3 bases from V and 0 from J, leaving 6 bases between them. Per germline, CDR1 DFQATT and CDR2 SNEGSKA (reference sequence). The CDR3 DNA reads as TGCAGTGCTAGGCACGGCTCTGGAAACACCATATATTTT. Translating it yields CSARHGSGNTIYF.

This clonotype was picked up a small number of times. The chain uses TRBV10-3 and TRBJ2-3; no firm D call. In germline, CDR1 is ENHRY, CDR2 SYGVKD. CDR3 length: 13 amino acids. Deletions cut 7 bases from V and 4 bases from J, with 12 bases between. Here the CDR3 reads CAINGEGPDTQYF. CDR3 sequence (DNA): TGTGCCATCAATGGAGAAGGGCCAGATACGCAGTATTTT.

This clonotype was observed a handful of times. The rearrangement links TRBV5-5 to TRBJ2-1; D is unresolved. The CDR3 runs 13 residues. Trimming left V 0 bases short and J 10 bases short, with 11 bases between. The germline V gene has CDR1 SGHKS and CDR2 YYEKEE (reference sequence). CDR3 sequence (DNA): TGTGCCAGCAGCTTGGCCGCAGCTATGGAGCAGTTCTTC. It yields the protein CASSLAAAMEQFF. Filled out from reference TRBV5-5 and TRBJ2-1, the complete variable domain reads DAGVTQSPTHLIKTRGQQVTLRCSPISGHKSVSWYQQVLGQGPQFIFQYYEKEERGRGNFPDRFSARQFPNYSSELNVNALLLGDSALYLCASSLAAAMEQFFGPGTRLTVL.

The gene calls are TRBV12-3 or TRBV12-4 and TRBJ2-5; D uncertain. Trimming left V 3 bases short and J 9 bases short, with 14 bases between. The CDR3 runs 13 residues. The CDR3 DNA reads TGTGCCAGCAGTTTTGGTAGTCTGGCTTCCCAGTACTTC. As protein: CASSFGSLASQYF.

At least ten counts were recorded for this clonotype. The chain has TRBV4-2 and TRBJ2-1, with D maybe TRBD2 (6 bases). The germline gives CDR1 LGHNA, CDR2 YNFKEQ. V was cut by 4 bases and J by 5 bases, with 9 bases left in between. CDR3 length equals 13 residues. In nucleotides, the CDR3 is TGTGCCAGCAGCCCACGGGAGAACAATGAGCAGTTCTTC. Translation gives CASSPRENNEQFF.

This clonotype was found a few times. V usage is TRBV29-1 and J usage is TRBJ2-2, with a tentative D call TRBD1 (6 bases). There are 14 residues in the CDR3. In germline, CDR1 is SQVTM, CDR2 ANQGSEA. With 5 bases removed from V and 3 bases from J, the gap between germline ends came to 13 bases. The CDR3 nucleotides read TGCAGCGTTACCGGGACAACGCACACCGGGGAGCTGTTTTTT. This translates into CSVTGTTHTGELFF.

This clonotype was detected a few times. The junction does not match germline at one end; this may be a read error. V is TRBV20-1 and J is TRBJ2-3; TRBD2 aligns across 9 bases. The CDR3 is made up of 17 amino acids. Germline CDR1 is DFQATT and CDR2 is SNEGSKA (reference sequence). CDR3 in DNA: TGCTGTGCTAGAGAGGTCGGGGGCGGGGGGGCAGACCGAACGCAGTATTTT. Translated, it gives CCAREVGGGGADRTQYF.

The CDR3, as DNA: TGTGCCAGCAGCCAGGGAGGGACTTTTTTCACAGATACGCAGTATTTT. Amino acids: CASSQGGTFFTDTQYF. The V call is TRBV3-1, the J call TRBJ2-3, with 7 bases that match TRBD2. The germline V gene encodes CDR1 LGHDT and CDR2 YNNKEL (reference sequence). Trimming cost V 3 bases and J 2 bases; bases outside gene matches: 8. This CDR3 comprises 16 residues.

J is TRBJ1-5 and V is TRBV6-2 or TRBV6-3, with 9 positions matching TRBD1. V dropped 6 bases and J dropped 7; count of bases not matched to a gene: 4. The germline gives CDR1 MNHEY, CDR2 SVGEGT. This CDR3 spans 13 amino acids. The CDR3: CASRDRGGQPQHF. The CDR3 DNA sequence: TGTGCCAGCAGGGACAGGGGTGGCCAGCCCCAGCATTTT.

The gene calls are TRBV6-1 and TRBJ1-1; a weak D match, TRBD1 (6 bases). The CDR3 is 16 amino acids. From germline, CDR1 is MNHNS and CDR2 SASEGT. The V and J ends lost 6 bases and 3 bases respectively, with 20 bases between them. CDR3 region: CASSRTMDRIYTEAFF. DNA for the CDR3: TGTGCCAGCAGCCGAACGATGGACAGAATTTACACTGAAGCTTTCTTT.

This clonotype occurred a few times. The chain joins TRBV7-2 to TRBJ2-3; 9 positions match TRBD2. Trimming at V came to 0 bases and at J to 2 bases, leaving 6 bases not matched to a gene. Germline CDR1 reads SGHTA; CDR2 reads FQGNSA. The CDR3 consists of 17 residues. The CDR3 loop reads CASSLAGAGGATDTQYF. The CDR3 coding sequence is TGTGCCAGCAGCTTAGCGGGAGCGGGGGGAGCCACAGATACGCAGTATTTT.